These 25 T cell receptor beta chains originate from one sample sequenced in a study of CD8+CD57+ T cells in acquired aplastic anemia. Before being chosen for sequencing, patients had shown CD8+CD57+ cell expansion by flow cytometry. Using genomic DNA as the template, TCR beta VDJ and CDR3 profiling was carried out. MiXCR, applied by TCRdb to the reads, yields one record per CDR3 protein. The sample has hundreds of thousands of distinct CDR3 sequences; around 30% are singletons. Sequencing was performed on sorted CD4+, CD8+, or CD8+CD57+ T cells (not recorded which) from PBMCs. The receptor set was obtained from a human donor with aplastic anemia.

In this sample, this clonotype turned up many times. The chain employs TRBV29-1 and TRBJ2-1; perhaps TRBD2 as D (5 bases). Germline V gives CDR1 SQVTM, CDR2 ANQGSEA. The CDR3 sequence is 14 residues long. V was shortened by 5 bases and J by 2 bases, with 13 bases between the two germline ends. The CDR3 reads CSVSQRLTYNEQFF. DNA of the CDR3: TGCAGCGTTTCTCAGCGGCTTACCTACAATGAGCAGTTCTTC.

This clonotype turned up a few times. This chain joins TRBV4-1 and TRBJ1-5; TRBD1 matches at 8 bases. This CDR3 contains 16 residues. CDR1 and CDR2 (germline): MGHRA, YSYEKL. V shed 3 bases and J 2 bases; nucleotides not matched to a gene: 6. CDR3 region: CASSQTPGQGNQPQHF. The CDR3 DNA reads as TGCGCCAGCAGCCAGACGCCGGGACAGGGCAATCAGCCCCAGCATTTT.

In its sample, this clonotype was seen many times. This rearrangement joins TRBV25-1 to TRBJ2-7; 8 positions match TRBD1. From germline, CDR1 is MGHDK and CDR2 SYGVNS. The trim removed 5 bases at V and 3 bases at J, leaving 12 bases unmatched. This CDR3 has 16 amino acids. In nucleotides, the CDR3 is TGTGCCAGCAGTCCACCCCCCGGGACAGGTCGCTACGAGCAGTACTTC. Its protein product is CASSPPPGTGRYEQYF.

This clonotype was counted at least ten times. The chain employs TRBV2 and TRBJ1-3; D call uncertain. There are 14 residues in the CDR3. CDR1 is SNHLY and CDR2 is FYNNEI in the germline V gene. V lost 1 base and J lost 11, with 15 bases in between. This CDR3 reads CASSEEVLPFAIYF. The CDR3 region has the DNA TGTGCCAGCAGTGAAGAGGTTCTCCCGTTCGCCATATATTTT.

This CDR3 is CASSWGTAYEQYF. CDR3 DNA sequence: TGTGCCAGCAGTTGGGGGACAGCCTACGAGCAGTACTTC. V usage is TRBV6-5 and J usage is TRBJ2-7, with 7 positions matching TRBD1. This CDR3 has 13 amino acids. Trimming at V came to 4 bases and at J to 2 bases, leaving 2 bases not matched to a gene. Germline loops: CDR1 MNHEY, CDR2 SVGAGI.

Remarks on this clonotype: The junction does not match germline at one end; this may be a read error. The V call is TRBV25-1, the J call TRBJ1-5; 7 nucleotides match TRBD1. CDR1 MGHDK and CDR2 SYGVNS come from the germline V gene. The CDR3 is made up of 17 amino acids. CDR3 protein: CASSQDPQGGSNQPQHF. The CDR3 nucleotides read TGCGCCAGCAGCCAAGATCCGCAGGGGGGTTCCAATCAGCCCCAGCATTTT.

On this clonotype: Because the CDR3 is missing its conserved closing phenylalanine or tryptophan, this is likely a read error. The chain is built from TRBV10-3 and TRBJ2-2; TRBD2 matches at 9 bases. CDR1 and CDR2 from the germline V gene are ENHRY and SYGVKD. The CDR3 spans 11 residues. The CDR3 loop reads CAISDSGGLFS. In DNA form, the CDR3 reads TGTGCCATCAGTGATAGCGGGGGGCTGTTTTCT.

This clonotype was observed a few times. The rearrangement links TRBV20-1 to TRBJ2-7; maybe TRBD2 (6 bases). The CDR3 is made up of 13 amino acids. In germline, CDR1 is DFQATT, CDR2 SNEGSKA (reference sequence). Trimming left V 5 bases short and J 7 bases short, with 18 bases between. CDR3 protein: CSARLASGGEQYF. CDR3 sequence (DNA): TGCAGTGCTCGCCTAGCGTCTGGAGGGGAGCAGTACTTC.

In regard to this clonotype: A read error may explain this, as a much larger clone is one base away. This chain connects TRBV2 to TRBJ2-2; D might be TRBD2 (5 bases). The CDR3 loop spans 14 amino acids. The germline V gene encodes CDR1 SNHLY and CDR2 FYNNEI. For the CDR3, the DNA is TGTGCCAGCAGTGAACAGTTGAACACCGGGGAGCTGCTTTTT. The encoded protein is CASSEQLNTGELLF. The variable domain in full, completed from reference TRBV2 and TRBJ2-2, reads EPEVTQTPSHQVTQMGQEVILRCVPISNHLYFYWYRQILGQKVEFLVSFYNNEISEKSEIFDDQFSVERPDGSNFTLKIRSTKLEDSAMYFCASSEQLNTGELLFGEGSRLTVL.

To note about this clonotype: The junction does not match germline at one end; this may be a read error. V usage is TRBV7-6 and J usage is TRBJ2-7; no firm D call. The CDR3 loop spans 13 amino acids. Germline CDR1 and CDR2: SGHVS and FNYEAQ. The chain's CDR3 is CASSLGPSYEQCF. The CDR3, as DNA: TGTGCCAGCAGCTTAGGCCCCTCCTACGAGCAGTGCTTC.

In its sample, this clonotype was seen a few times. This chain uses TRBV5-1 with TRBJ2-7; TRBD1 matches at 7 bases. The CDR3 has 13 amino acids. V lost 4 bases and J lost 7; bases outside the gene matches: 8. Looked up from germline, CDR1 is SGHRS and CDR2 is YFSETQ. CDR3 DNA sequence: TGCGCCAGCAGCCAGGGGGTTCCGGGGGAGCAGTACTTC. The encoded protein is CASSQGVPGEQYF.

This clonotype was detected many times. The chain recombines TRBV5-4 with TRBJ1-2; D is ambiguous. V was clipped by 4 bases and J by 4 bases, with 11 bases between them. Germline values: CDR1 SGHNT, CDR2 YYREEE (reference sequence). The CDR3 runs to 13 residues. The CDR3 loop reads CASSEEISYGYTF. CDR3 sequence (DNA): TGTGCCAGCAGCGAGGAGATTAGCTATGGCTACACCTTC.

Here the CDR3 DNA reads TGTGCCAGCAGCCACCGGGACAGGAACACTGAAGCTTTCTTT. Translating it yields CASSHRDRNTEAFF. V and J are TRBV6-1 and TRBJ1-1, with 7 bases lining up with TRBD1. V shed 6 bases, J shed 1 base, and the junction held 5 bases outside the gene matches. Germline CDR1 and CDR2: MNHNS and SASEGT. The CDR3 is made up of 14 amino acids.

CDR3 residues: CASSHRGGGYEQYF. The CDR3 nucleotides read TGTGCCAGCAGCCATCGCGGGGGAGGCTACGAGCAGTACTTC. The rearrangement links TRBV3-1 to TRBJ2-7, with 7 bases aligning to TRBD2. This CDR3 is built from 14 residues. V gave up 3 bases and J gave up 3 bases; unmatched junction bases: 5. The germline gives CDR1 LGHDT, CDR2 YNNKEL (reference sequence).

The chain carries TRBV25-1 and TRBJ1-6; no clear D gene. The CDR3 is 20 amino acids. Between the trimmed V and J ends, which lost 8 bases and 1 base, there was a span of 27 bases. Germline values: CDR1 MGHDK, CDR2 SYGVNS. The chain's CDR3 is CASSLRRVTDYGSYNSPLHF. The DNA of the CDR3 is TGTGCCAGCTCACTTCGACGGGTGACTGATTACGGTTCCTATAATTCACCCCTCCACTTT. Filled out from reference TRBV25-1 and TRBJ1-6, the complete variable domain reads EADIYQTPRYLVIGTGKKITLECSQTMGHDKMYWYQQDPGMELHLIHYSYGVNSTEKGDLSSESTVSRIRTEHFPLTLESARPSHTSQYLCASSLRRVTDYGSYNSPLHFGNGTRLTVT.

About this clonotype itself: This may come from a read error, since a much larger clone is one base off. The CDR3 does not close with the conserved phenylalanine or tryptophan, likely indicating a read error. The genes are TRBV2 and TRBJ2-7; 7 positions agree with TRBD2. Germline CDR1 and CDR2: SNHLY and FYNNEI. The CDR3 consists of 13 residues. DNA of the CDR3: TGTGCCAGCAGAGAAGCGGGAAGGTACGAGCAGTACCTC. Translated, it gives CASREAGRYEQYL.

The CDR3 here is CASSYSRPRGTYEQYF. As DNA, the CDR3 is TGTGCCAGCAGTTACTCGAGGCCCCGGGGAACCTACGAGCAGTACTTC. The genes are TRBV6-5 and TRBJ2-7, with TRBD2 as a possible D gene (5 bases). This CDR3 spans 16 amino acids. CDR1 MNHEY and CDR2 SVGAGI come from the germline V gene. Trimming stripped 0 bases from V and 2 bases from J, with 14 bases between.

This clonotype was seen ten or more times. This chain connects TRBV20-1 to TRBJ2-3, with TRBD2 matching 8 bases. Germline trimming cut 2 bases from V and 4 bases from J; bases unmatched to any gene: 2. The length of the CDR3 is 13 residues. Germline CDR1 and CDR2: DFQATT and SNEGSKA (reference sequence). The CDR3 region has the DNA TGCAGTGCTAGACGGGAGGGCCCAGATACGCAGTATTTT. Its protein is CSARREGPDTQYF.

This chain connects TRBV5-6 to TRBJ2-7, with TRBD1 matching 10 bases. The CDR3 runs 14 residues. The trim removed 5 bases at V and 5 bases at J, leaving 7 bases unmatched. The V gene's germline CDR1 is SGHDT and CDR2 YYEEEE. CDR3: CASSSKTGGNEQYF. The CDR3 DNA reads as TGTGCCAGCAGTTCTAAGACAGGGGGCAACGAGCAGTACTTC.

J is TRBJ1-2 and V is TRBV2, with D tentatively TRBD1 (6 bases). The CDR3 is 16 amino acids. Germline-derived CDR1 and CDR2 are SNHLY and FYNNEI. Deletions cut 4 bases from V and 1 base from J, with 16 bases between. Here the CDR3 reads CASSVPSQGGNYGYTF. DNA of the CDR3: TGTGCCAGCAGTGTCCCCTCACAGGGAGGTAACTATGGCTACACCTTC.

The rearrangement joins TRBV18 to TRBJ2-7; tentative D call: TRBD1 (6 bases). Between the trimmed V and J ends, which lost 1 base and 5 bases, there was a span of 18 bases. The length of the CDR3 is 16 residues. Germline V gene lookup returns CDR1 KGHSH and CDR2 LQKENI. CDR3: CASSPRNGTIDHEQYF. DNA of the CDR3: TGTGCCAGCTCACCACGGAACGGGACAATAGACCACGAGCAGTACTTC. The full variable domain, with the rest looked up from reference TRBV18 and TRBJ2-7, is NAGVMQNPRHLVRRRGQEARLRCSPMKGHSHVYWYRQLPEEGLKFMVYLQKENIIDESGMPKERFSAEFPKEGPSILRIQQVVRGDSAAYFCASSPRNGTIDHEQYFGPGTRLTVT.

In the case of this clonotype: Since a much larger clone is just one base distant, this may be a read error. No conserved phenylalanine or tryptophan is present at the end of the CDR3, so a read error is the likely explanation. The chain recombines TRBV7-9 with TRBJ1-1, with D uncertain. V was pared by 7 bases and J by 2 bases, with 8 bases between. Looked up from germline, CDR1 is SEHNR and CDR2 is FQNEAQ (reference sequence). This CDR3 has 12 amino acids. The CDR3 loop is CASTWTNTEAFL. Here the CDR3 DNA reads TGTGCCAGCACTTGGACCAACACTGAAGCTTTCCTT.

About this clonotype itself: Since a much larger clone is just one base distant, this may be a read error. The V and J genes are TRBV10-2 and TRBJ1-3; 7 bases fit TRBD1. V shed 2 bases and J 4 bases; nucleotides not matched to a gene: 8. Germline-derived CDR1 and CDR2 are WSHSY and SAAADI. The length of the CDR3 is 16 residues. The CDR3 is CASSEPLGGIGNTIYF. The CDR3 bases are TGCGCCAGCAGTGAGCCTCTAGGGGGCATAGGAAACACCATATATTTT.

This sequence joins TRBV10-1 and TRBJ1-2; D ambiguous. The CDR3 extends over 13 amino acids. CDR1 WNHNN and CDR2 SYGVQD come from the germline V gene (reference sequence). V lost 3 bases, J lost 0 bases, and 5 bases lay in between. CDR3 DNA: TGCGCCAGCAGTGATGAGACTAACTATGGCTACACCTTC. It translates to CASSDETNYGYTF.

With regard to this clonotype: One end of the junction varies from germline; a read error may be responsible. The gene calls are TRBV7-7 and TRBJ1-2, with 9 bases lining up with TRBD1. The germline CDR1 and CDR2 sequences are SSHAT and FNYEAQ (reference sequence). The CDR3 is 15 residues long. CDR3 sequence (DNA): TGTGCAAGCAGTCCGCCTCTAGGACAGGGGTCTGGCTACACCTTC. It translates to CASSPPLGQGSGYTF.